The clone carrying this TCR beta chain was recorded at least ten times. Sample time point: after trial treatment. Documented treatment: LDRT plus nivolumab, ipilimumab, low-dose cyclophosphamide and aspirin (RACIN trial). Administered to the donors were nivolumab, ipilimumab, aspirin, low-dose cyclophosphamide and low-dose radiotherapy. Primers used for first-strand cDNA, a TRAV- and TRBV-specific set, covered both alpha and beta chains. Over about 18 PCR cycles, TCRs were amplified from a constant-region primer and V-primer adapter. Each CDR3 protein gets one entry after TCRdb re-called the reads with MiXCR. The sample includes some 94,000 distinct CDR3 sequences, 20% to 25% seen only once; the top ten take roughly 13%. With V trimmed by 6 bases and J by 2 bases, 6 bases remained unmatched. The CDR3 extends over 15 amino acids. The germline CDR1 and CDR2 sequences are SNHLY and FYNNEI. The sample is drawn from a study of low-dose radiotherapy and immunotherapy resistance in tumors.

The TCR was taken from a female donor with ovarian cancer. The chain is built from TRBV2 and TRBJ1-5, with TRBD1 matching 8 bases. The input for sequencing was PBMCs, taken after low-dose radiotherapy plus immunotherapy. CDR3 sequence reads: CASRSGQGGNQPQHF. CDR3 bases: TGTGCCAGCAGATCCGGACAGGGTGGCAATCAGCCCCAGCATTTT.